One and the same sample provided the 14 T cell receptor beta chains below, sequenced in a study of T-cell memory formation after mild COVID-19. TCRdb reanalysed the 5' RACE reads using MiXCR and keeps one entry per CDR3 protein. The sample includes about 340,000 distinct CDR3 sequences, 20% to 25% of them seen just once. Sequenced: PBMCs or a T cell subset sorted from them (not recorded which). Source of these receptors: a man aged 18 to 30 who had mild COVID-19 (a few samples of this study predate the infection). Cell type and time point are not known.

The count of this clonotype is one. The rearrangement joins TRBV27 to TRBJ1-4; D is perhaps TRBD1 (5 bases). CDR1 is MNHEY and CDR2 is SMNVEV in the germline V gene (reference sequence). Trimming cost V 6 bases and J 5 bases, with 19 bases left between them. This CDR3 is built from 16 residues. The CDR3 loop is CASSRDYRLPNEKLFF. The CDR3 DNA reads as TGTGCCAGCAGCCGAGATTACAGGTTACCGAATGAAAAACTGTTTTTT.

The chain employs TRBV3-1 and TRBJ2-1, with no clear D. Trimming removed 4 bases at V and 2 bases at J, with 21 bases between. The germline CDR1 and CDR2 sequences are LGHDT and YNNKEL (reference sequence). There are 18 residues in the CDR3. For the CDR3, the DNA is TGTGCCAGCAGCCCAGAAAATCCGGCCTCCCTGGCCTACAATGAGCAGTTCTTC. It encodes CASSPENPASLAYNEQFF.

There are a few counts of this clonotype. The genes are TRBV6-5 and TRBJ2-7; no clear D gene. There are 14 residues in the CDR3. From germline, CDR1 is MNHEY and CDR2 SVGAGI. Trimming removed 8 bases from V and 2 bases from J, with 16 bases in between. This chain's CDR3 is CASLPPGGPYEQYF. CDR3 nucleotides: TGTGCCAGCCTCCCCCCTGGTGGACCCTACGAGCAGTACTTC.

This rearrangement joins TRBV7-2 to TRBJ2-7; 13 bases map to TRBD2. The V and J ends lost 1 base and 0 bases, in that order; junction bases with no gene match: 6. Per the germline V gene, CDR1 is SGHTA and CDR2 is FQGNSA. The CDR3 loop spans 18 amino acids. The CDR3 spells CASSLVGLAGVDSYEQYF. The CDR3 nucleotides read TGTGCCAGCAGCTTAGTCGGACTAGCGGGGGTGGACTCCTACGAGCAGTACTTC.

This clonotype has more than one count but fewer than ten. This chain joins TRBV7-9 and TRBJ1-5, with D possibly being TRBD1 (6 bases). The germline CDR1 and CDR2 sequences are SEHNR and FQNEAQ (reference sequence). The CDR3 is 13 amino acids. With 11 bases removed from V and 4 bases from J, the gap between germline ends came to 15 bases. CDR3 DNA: TGTGCCGTACCCGGGGACAATAATCAGCCCCAGCATTTT. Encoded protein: CAVPGDNNQPQHF.

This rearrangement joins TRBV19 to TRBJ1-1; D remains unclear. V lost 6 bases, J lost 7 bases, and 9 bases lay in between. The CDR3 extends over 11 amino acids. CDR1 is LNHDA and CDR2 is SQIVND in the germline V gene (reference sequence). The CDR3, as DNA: TGTGCCAGTAGCCCCGGAATTGAAGCTTTCTTT. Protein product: CASSPGIEAFF.

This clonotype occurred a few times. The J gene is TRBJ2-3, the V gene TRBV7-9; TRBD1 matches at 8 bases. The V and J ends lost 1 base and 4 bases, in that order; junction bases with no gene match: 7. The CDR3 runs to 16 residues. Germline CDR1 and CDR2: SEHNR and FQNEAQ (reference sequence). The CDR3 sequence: CASSLGQGTLADTQYF. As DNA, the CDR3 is TGTGCCAGCAGCTTAGGACAGGGGACTTTGGCAGATACGCAGTATTTT.

Written as DNA, the CDR3 is TGTGCCAGTATTCGGACAGAAACCGGGGAGCTGTTTTTT. Translated, it gives CASIRTETGELFF. The J gene is TRBJ2-2, the V gene TRBV19; possible D gene TRBD1, 6 bases. CDR1 is LNHDA and CDR2 is SQIVND in the germline V gene (reference sequence). The CDR3 is 13 amino acids. Trimming pared 7 bases from V and 5 bases from J, leaving 11 bases between. The variable domain in full, completed from reference TRBV19 and TRBJ2-2, reads DGGITQSPKYLFRKEGQNVTLSCEQNLNHDAMYWYRQDPGQGLRLIYYSQIVNDFQKGDIAEGYSVSREKKESFPLTVTSAQKNPTAFYLCASIRTETGELFFGEGSRLTVL.

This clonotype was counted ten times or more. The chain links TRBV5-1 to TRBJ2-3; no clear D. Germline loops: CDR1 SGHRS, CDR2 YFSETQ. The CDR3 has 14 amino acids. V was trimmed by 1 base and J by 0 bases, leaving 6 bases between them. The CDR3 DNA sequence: TGCGCCAGCAGCTTGTATGGGAGCACAGATACGCAGTATTTT. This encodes CASSLYGSTDTQYF.

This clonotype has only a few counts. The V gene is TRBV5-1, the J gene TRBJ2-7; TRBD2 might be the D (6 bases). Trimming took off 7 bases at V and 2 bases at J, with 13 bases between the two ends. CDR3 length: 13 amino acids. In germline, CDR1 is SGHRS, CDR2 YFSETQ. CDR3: CASAWGVAYEQYV. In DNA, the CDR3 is TGCGCCAGCGCATGGGGGGTCGCCTACGAGCAGTACGTC.

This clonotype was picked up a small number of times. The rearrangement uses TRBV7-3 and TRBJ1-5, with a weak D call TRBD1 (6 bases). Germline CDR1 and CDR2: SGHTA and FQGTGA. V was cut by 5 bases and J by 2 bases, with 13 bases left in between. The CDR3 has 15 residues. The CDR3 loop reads CASSQPTGCNQPQHF. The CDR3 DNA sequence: TGTGCCAGCAGCCAACCGACAGGCTGCAATCAGCCCCAGCATTTT.

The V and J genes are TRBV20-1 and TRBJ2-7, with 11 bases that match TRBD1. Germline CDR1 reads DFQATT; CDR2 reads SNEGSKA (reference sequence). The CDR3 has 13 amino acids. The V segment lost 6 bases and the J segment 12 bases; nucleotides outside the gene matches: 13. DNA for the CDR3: TGCAGTGCAACGGGACAGGGGGATTTAGGGCTGTACTTC. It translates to CSATGQGDLGLYF.

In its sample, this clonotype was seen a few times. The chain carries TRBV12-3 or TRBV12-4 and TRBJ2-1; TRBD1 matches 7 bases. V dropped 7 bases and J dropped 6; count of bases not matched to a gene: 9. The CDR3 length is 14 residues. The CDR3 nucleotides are TGTGCCAGCACCCCTTTAAGACAGGGCAATGAGCAGTTCTTC. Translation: CASTPLRQGNEQFF.

This CDR3 reads CATSRPPGAQYF. In nucleotides, the CDR3 is TGTGCCACCAGCAGGCCTCCGGGGGCCCAGTACTTC. The V and J genes are TRBV15 and TRBJ2-5; weak D call: TRBD2 (6 bases). The germline V gene encodes CDR1 LNHNV and CDR2 YYDKDF (reference sequence). V gave up 3 bases and J gave up 9 bases, with 11 bases separating them. This CDR3 region has 12 residues.